This T cell receptor beta chain comes out of a study of blood T cell repertoires in COVID-19. Study context: Samples came from the United States, Italy and Spain, spanning acute and convalescent COVID-19.

The V gene lost 11 bases and the J gene lost 4 bases, with 11 bases spanning the gap. CDR3 length: 11 residues. Germline V gene sequence: CDR1 MNHEY, CDR2 SVGAGI. Repertoires were generated with immunoSEQ multiplex PCR, while TCRdb's copy carries only in-frame clones and drops some. The sample includes some 130,000 clones, around 85% of them seen just once. The sample was peripheral blood. The receptor comes from a woman aged 45-65 years who had recovered from COVID-19. The rearrangement uses TRBV6-5 and TRBJ1-2; D not resolved. The CDR3 sequence: CAGGGPYGYTF. CDR3 bases: TGTGCCGGAGGAGGACCCTATGGCTACACCTTC.